Listed below are T cell receptor beta chains from one sample, sequenced in a study of blood T cell repertoires in COVID-19. Method: immunoSEQ multiplex PCR; TCRdb's copy keeps in-frame clones and lacks some. The sample consists of over 15,000 clones, 90% to 95% of them appearing once. The sequenced sample consisted of peripheral blood. All receptors derive from a human donor in a cohort sampled during active COVID-19. Each CDR3 is given with its conserved first and last residue. The D gene is left open where the match is weak. Clone size is not always given. Where it is, it says once, few, many or a class for expanded clones.

TRBV2	TRBD2	TRBJ2-6	-	CASSVAGRGANVLTF	TGTGCCAGCAGTGTAGCGGGGCGAGGGGCCAACGTCCTGACTTTC
TRBV9	-	TRBJ2-5	-	CASSVGWTKGETQYF	TGTGCCAGCAGCGTAGGATGGACAAAAGGAGAGACCCAGTACTTC
TRBV3-1/TRBV3-2	-	TRBJ1-2	-	CASSQGQNSYGYTF	TGTGCCAGCAGCCAAGGACAGAATAGCTATGGCTACACCTTC
TRBV3-1/TRBV3-2	-	TRBJ2-2	-	CASSLGLARATGELFF	TGTGCCAGCAGCCTCGGGCTAGCTAGGGCCACCGGGGAGCTGTTTTTT
TRBV25-1	TRBD1	TRBJ1-1	-	CASSFGDRGVSNTEAFF	TGTGCCAGCAGTTTTGGGGACAGGGGTGTATCGAACACTGAAGCTTTCTTT
TRBV10-3	-	TRBJ1-2	once	CAISPRVSNYGYTF	TGTGCCATCAGCCCCAGGGTTTCTAACTATGGCTACACCTTC
TRBV7-3	-	TRBJ2-2	-	CASSLLGGRNTGELFF	TGTGCCAGCAGCCTCTTGGGGGGTAGGAACACCGGGGAGCTGTTTTTT
TRBV27	-	TRBJ1-4	-	CASSLWAPTTNEKLFF	TGTGCCAGCAGTTTATGGGCTCCTACAACTAATGAAAAACTGTTTTTT
TRBV7-7	TRBD2	TRBJ2-1	few	CASSRRDYSYNEQFF	TGTGCTAGCAGCCGCCGGGACTATTCCTACAATGAGCAGTTCTTC
TRBV7-3	-	TRBJ2-3	-	CASSFPQASGTDTQYF	TGTGCCAGCAGCTTTCCCCAGGCTAGCGGCACAGATACGCAGTATTTT
TRBV28	TRBD1	TRBJ1-2	-	CASRRTGELRNGGYTF	TGTGCCAGCAGGCGGACAGGGGAACTTCGAAACGGGGGCTACACCTTC
TRBV9	TRBD2	TRBJ2-7	-	CASSPPSGKGREQYF	TGTGCCAGCAGCCCTCCTAGCGGGAAAGGCAGGGAGCAGTACTTC
TRBV19	-	TRBJ2-1	-	CASNFGGYYNEQFF	TGTGCCAGTAATTTCGGCGGGTACTACAATGAGCAGTTCTTC
TRBV7-2	-	TRBJ1-6	-	CASLVDSSYNSPLHF	TGTGCCAGTCTGGTAGACAGCTCCTATAATTCACCCCTCCACTTT
TRBV5-4	-	TRBJ2-7	-	CASSPRGSSYEQYF	TGTGCCAGCAGCCCCCGGGGGAGCTCCTACGAGCAGTACTTC